The present TCR beta chain was sequenced within a study of response to subunit inactivated influenza vaccine. In this sample, this clonotype turned up a few times. The CDR3 has 15 amino acids. Germline V gene sequence: CDR1 SEHNR, CDR2 FQNEAQ (reference sequence). V was clipped by 1 base and J by 4 bases, with 13 bases between them. TCRdb independently ran MiXCR on the RT-PCR reads; one entry per CDR3 protein. The sample carries around 570,000 distinct CDR3 sequences, about 11% recorded once. This same sample was also part of a study on T cells expressing NK-cell markers. That source reports: As the method of synthesis, 5'RACE template switching with UMIs yielded TCR beta cDNA. From sorted CD3+CD56+NKG2C+, CD3+CD56+NKG2C- and CD3+CD56-NKG2C+ T cells came the TCR beta repertoires. Alpha-beta TCR T cells were the sole sorting target in several experiments, owing to an anti-gamma-delta TCR antibody. Questions lingered over whether expanded NKG2C+ T cell clones were HCMV-specific.

The sequence came from a man in his fifties who received an inactivated influenza vaccine. The V and J genes are TRBV7-9 and TRBJ2-5; D could derive from TRBD1 or TRBD2 (6 bases each). Sample: PBMCs from blood, taken on the day of vaccination. DNA of the CDR3: TGTGCCAGCAGCTTAGATGGGGGGCTCGGAGAGACCCAGTACTTC. It yields the protein CASSLDGGLGETQYF.